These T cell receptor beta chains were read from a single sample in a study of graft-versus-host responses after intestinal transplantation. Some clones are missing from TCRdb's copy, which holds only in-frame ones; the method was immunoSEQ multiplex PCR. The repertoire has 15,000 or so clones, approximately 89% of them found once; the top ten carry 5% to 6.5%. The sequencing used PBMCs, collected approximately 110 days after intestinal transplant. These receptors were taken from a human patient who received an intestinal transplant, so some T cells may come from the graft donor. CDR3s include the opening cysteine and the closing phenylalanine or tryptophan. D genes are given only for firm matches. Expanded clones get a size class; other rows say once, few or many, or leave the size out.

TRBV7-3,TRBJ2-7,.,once,TGTGCCAGCAGCCCCAAAGGTGGGGGGCGTCTCTACGAGCAGTACTTC,CASSPKGGGRLYEQYF
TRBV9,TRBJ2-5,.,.,TGTGCCAGCACCCGAGGCCCCCTACAAGAGACCCAGTACTTC,CASTRGPLQETQYF
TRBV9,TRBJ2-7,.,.,TGTGCCAGCAGCCTCCGACGCTCGGGCGAGCAGTACTTC,CASSLRRSGEQYF
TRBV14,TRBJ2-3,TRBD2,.,TGTGCCAGCAGCCGGACTAGCCGGGGCCCAGATACGCAGTATTTT,CASSRTSRGPDTQYF
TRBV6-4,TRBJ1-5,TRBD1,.,TGTGCCAGCAGTTCCCAGGGGGGGGATCAGCCCCAGCATTTT,CASSSQGGDQPQHF
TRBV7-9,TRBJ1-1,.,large,TGTGCCAGCAGCCATCCGCCTCCGGCTGAAGCTTTCTTT,CASSHPPPAEAFF
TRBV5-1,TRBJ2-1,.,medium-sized,TGCGCCAGCAGCTTGGCGGGAGCATACAATGAGCAGTTCTTC,CASSLAGAYNEQFF
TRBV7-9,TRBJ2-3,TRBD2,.,TGTGCCAGCAGATCCGGGACTAGCGGGAGAGATACGCAGTATTTT,CASRSGTSGRDTQYF
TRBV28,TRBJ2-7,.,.,TGTGCCAGCAGTTTATATGACAGCTCCTACGAGCAGTACTTC,CASSLYDSSYEQYF
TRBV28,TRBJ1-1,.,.,TGTGCCAGCAGTAACCCCCGAGATCGGGGGATGAACACTGAAGCTTTCTTT,CASSNPRDRGMNTEAFF
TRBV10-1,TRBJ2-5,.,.,TGCGCCAGCAGTGGTAGACAGACGGAGACCCAGTACTTC,CASSGRQTETQYF
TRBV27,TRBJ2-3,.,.,TGTGCCAGCTCCTGGGGGCAGGGGATGGATACGCAGTATTTT,CASSWGQGMDTQYF
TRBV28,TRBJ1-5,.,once,TGTGCCAGCAGTTTATTAGGGCAGGGCAATCAGCCCCAGCATTTT,CASSLLGQGNQPQHF
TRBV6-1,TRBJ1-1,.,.,TGTGCCAGCACTACGGGACCCCAAGCTTTCTTT,CASTTGPQAFF
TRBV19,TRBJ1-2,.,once,TGTGCCAGTAGTATTTTTGGGATTTCAGCTAACTATGGCTACACCTTC,CASSIFGISANYGYTF
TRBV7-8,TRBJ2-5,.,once,TGTGCCAGCAGCGCAGGGTATTCCCCCTACCAAGAGACCCAGTACTTC,CASSAGYSPYQETQYF
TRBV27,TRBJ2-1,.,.,TGTGCCAGCAGTCCCCCCCGGGACTACAATGAGCAGTTCTTC,CASSPPRDYNEQFF
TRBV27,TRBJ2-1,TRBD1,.,TGTGCCAGCAGGTCGGGACAGGGGTCCTACAATGAGCAGTTCTTC,CASRSGQGSYNEQFF
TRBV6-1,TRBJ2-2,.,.,TGTGCCAGCAGTGAAGCGGGGGAGTTCGGGGAGCTGTTTTTT,CASSEAGEFGELFF
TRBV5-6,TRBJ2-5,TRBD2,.,TGTGCCAGCAGCTTTAGCGGGAGAGGGGCCTGGGAGACCCAGTACTTC,CASSFSGRGAWETQYF
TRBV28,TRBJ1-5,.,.,TGTGCCAGCAGTTTATTTTCGGGCAGTACCTATGACAATCAGCCCCAGCATTTT,CASSLFSGSTYDNQPQHF
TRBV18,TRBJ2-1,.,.,TGTGCCAGCTCACCAGGCGTGACCGTCTACAATGAGCAGTTCTTC,CASSPGVTVYNEQFF
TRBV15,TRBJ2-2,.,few,TGTGCCACCAGCAGAGAACGCGCGAACACCGGGGAGCTGTTTTTT,CATSRERANTGELFF
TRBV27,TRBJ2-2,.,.,TGTGCCAGCAGTTTGGTTGGAGGGGAGCTGTTTTTT,CASSLVGGELFF
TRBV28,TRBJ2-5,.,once,TGTGCCAGCAGTTTACGGCTAGCAGGGGAGACCCAGTACTTC,CASSLRLAGETQYF
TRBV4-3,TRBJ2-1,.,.,TGCGCCAGCAGCCTGTCCCTAAGGCCCGACAATGAGCAGTTCTTC,CASSLSLRPDNEQFF
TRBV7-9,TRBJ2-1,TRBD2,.,TGTGCCAGCAGCCATCCGGGACTAGCGTTCCACAATGAGCAGTTCTTC,CASSHPGLAFHNEQFF
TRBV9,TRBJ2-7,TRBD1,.,TGTGCCAGCAGCCCGACAGGGAGCGAGCAGTACTTC,CASSPTGSEQYF
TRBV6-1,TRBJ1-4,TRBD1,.,TGTGCCAGCACGACAGGGGTAGATGAAAAACTGTTTTTT,CASTTGVDEKLFF
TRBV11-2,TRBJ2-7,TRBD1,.,TGTGCCAGCAGCGCCAGGACAGGGGAGGACTACTACGAGCAGTACTTC,CASSARTGEDYYEQYF
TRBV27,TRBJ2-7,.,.,TGTGCCAGCAGTGGTCGGGACGGAAGCTCCTACGAGCAGTACTTC,CASSGRDGSSYEQYF
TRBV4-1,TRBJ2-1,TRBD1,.,TGCGCCAGCAGCCAAGGATGGCAGGGGGCAGGTAATGAGCAGTTCTTC,CASSQGWQGAGNEQFF
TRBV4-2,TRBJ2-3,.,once,TGTGCCAGCAGCCAAGTGGCACAAACCCCTTTCACAGATACGCAGTATTTT,CASSQVAQTPFTDTQYF
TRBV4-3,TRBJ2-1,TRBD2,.,TGCGCCAGCAGCCGAGAGACTAGCGGGAGTCTCTACAATGAGCAGTTCTTC,CASSRETSGSLYNEQFF
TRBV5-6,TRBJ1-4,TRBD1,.,TGTGCCAGCTCCCAGGGGGCGTATAACGAAAAACTGTTTTTT,CASSQGAYNEKLFF
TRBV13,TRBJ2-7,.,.,TGTGCCAGCAGCTTAGGCCTTTGGATTACTGGGCCCGAGCAGTACTTC,CASSLGLWITGPEQYF
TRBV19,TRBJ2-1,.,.,TGTGCCAGTAGTAAGTACAGGGCCCTCTACAATGAGCAGTTCTTC,CASSKYRALYNEQFF
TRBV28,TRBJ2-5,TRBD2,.,TGTGCCAGCAGTTCTCGCCTAGCGGGGTTTCAAGAGACCCAGTACTTC,CASSSRLAGFQETQYF
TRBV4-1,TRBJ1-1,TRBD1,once,TGCGCCAGCAGCGGGGGGACAGGAGAATGTGAAGCTTTCTTT,CASSGGTGECEAFF
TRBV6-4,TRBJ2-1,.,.,TGTGCCAGCAGTCTAACTAGCTACAATGAGCAGTTCTTC,CASSLTSYNEQFF
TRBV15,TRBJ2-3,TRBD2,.,TGTGCCACCAGCAGGGTTAGCGGGAGTAGTGATACGCAGTATTTT,CATSRVSGSSDTQYF
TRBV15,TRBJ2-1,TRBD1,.,TGTGCCACCAGCACCCCGGACAGGGAACCCTACAATGAGCAGTTCTTC,CATSTPDREPYNEQFF
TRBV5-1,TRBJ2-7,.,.,TGCGCCAGCAGCTTGGCCGACACAGCTTCGGGCGAGCAGTACTTC,CASSLADTASGEQYF
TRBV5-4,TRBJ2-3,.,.,TGTGCCAGCAGCTTGGAAAGGGGGACATCGACAGATACGCAGTATTTT,CASSLERGTSTDTQYF
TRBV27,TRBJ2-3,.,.,TGTGCCAGCACCCCCTTTACTAGCACAGATACGCAGTATTTT,CASTPFTSTDTQYF
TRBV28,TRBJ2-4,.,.,TGTGCCAGCAAGACAACAGGGGCGGGGGGAAACATTCAGTACTTC,CASKTTGAGGNIQYF
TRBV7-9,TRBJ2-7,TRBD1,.,TGTGCCAGCAGCACACTGGACAGGCCGGCCGAGCAGTACTTC,CASSTLDRPAEQYF
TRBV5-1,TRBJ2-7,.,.,TGCGCCAGCAGCTTGTATAAGGGCGAGCAGTACTTC,CASSLYKGEQYF
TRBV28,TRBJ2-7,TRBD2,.,TGTGCCAGCACGGGACTAGCGGGATATGAGCAGTACTTC,CASTGLAGYEQYF
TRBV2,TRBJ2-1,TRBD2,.,TGTGCCAGCAGGGCCCTTAGCGGGAGCGCCAATGAGCAGTTCTTC,CASRALSGSANEQFF
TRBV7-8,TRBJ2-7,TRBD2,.,TGTGCCAGCAGCCCAGGGGCTAGCGGGAGTGCCTACGAGCAGTACTTC,CASSPGASGSAYEQYF
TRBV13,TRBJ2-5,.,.,TGTGCCAGCAGCCGAGGGGATGCAGGTAGGAAGACCCAGTACTTC,CASSRGDAGRKTQYF
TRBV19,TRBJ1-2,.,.,TGTGCCAGTAGTATCGGCTATGGCTACACCTTC,CASSIGYGYTF